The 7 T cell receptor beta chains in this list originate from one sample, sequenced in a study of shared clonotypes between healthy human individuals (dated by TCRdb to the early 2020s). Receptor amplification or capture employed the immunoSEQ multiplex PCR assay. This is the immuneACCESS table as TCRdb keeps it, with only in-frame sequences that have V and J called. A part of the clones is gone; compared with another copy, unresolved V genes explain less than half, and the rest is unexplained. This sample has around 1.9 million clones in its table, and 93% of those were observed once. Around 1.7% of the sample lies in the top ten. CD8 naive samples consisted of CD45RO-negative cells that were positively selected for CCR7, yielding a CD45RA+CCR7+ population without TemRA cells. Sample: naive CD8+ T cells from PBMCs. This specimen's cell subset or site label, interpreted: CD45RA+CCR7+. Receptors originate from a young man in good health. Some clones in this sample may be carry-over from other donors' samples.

In DNA, the CDR3 is TGCGCCAGCCAGGGACTAGCGACCTACAATGAGCAGTTCTTC. Translated, it gives CASQGLATYNEQFF. V gene TRBV4-1 combines with J gene TRBJ2-1; TRBD2 matches 10 bases. Germline trimming cut 8 bases from V and 2 bases from J; bases unmatched to any gene: 3. The CDR3 totals 14 residues. The germline V gene has CDR1 MGHRA and CDR2 YSYEKL.

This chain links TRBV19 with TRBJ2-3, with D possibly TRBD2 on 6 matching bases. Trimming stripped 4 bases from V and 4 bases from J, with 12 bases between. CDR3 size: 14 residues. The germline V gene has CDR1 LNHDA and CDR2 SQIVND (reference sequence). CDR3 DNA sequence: TGTGCCAGTAGTACCCTCGGGGAGGCAGATACGCAGTATTTT. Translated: CASSTLGEADTQYF.

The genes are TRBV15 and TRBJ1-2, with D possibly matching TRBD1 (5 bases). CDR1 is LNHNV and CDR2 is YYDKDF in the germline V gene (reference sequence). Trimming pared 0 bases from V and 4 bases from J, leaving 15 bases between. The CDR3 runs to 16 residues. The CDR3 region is CATSRDGGDRIYGYTF. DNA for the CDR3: TGTGCCACCAGCAGAGACGGGGGGGATCGAATCTATGGCTACACCTTC. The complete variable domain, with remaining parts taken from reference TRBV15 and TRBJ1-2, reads DAMVIQNPRYQVTQFGKPVTLSCSQTLNHNVMYWYQQKSSQAPKLLFHYYDKDFNNEADTPDNFQSRRPNTSFCFLDIRSPGLGDTAMYLCATSRDGGDRIYGYTFGSGTRLTVV.

DNA of the CDR3: TGTGCCACCGGAGAGATCAGCGGGAAACAAGAGACCCAGTACTTC. It codes for CATGEISGKQETQYF. The chain recombines TRBV25-1 with TRBJ2-5, with 7 bases lining up with TRBD2. With 10 bases clipped from V and 2 bases from J, the junction kept 13 bases outside the gene matches. This CDR3 spans 15 amino acids. Germline CDR1 and CDR2: MGHDK and SYGVNS.

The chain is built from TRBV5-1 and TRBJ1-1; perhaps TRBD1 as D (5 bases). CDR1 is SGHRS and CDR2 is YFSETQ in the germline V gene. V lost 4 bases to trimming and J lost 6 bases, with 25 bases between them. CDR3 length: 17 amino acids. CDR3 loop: CASSPLRASRSMAEAFF. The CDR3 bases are TGCGCCAGCAGCCCACTCAGGGCCAGCAGGTCGATGGCTGAAGCTTTCTTT.

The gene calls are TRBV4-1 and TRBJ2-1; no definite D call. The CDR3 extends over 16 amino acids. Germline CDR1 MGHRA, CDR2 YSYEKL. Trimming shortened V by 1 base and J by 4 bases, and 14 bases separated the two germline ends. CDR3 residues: CASSQGLVSHYNEQFF. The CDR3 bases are TGCGCCAGCAGCCAAGGACTGGTATCTCATTACAATGAGCAGTTCTTC.

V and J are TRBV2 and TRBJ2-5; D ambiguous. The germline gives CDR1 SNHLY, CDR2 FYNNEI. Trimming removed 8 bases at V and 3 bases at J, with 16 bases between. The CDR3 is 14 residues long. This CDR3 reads CASSLGQEKETQYF. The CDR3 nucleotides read TGTGCCAGCTCCCTTGGTCAAGAAAAAGAGACCCAGTACTTC.